These 31 T cell receptor beta chains originate from one sample sequenced in a study of blood T cell repertoires in COVID-19. Produced via immunoSEQ multiplex PCR; TCRdb's table is partial and in-frame only. The data show 150,000 to 200,000 clones, approximately 92% seen once. Sequenced input: peripheral blood. The origin of the receptors is a man in his forties or fifties with acute or convalescent COVID-19.

As for this clone: This same CDR3 is encoded by further DNA sequences in the sample. The V call is TRBV10-3, the J call TRBJ1-5; D not resolved. The CDR3 is made up of 15 amino acids. Trimming took off 2 bases at V and 0 bases at J, with 8 bases between the two ends. From germline, CDR1 is ENHRY and CDR2 SYGVKD. The CDR3 spells CAISERGNSNQPQHF. CDR3 DNA: TGTGCCATCAGTGAGAGAGGGAATAGCAATCAGCCCCAGCATTTT.

The J gene is TRBJ1-2, the V gene TRBV19, with TRBD1 identical over 10 bases. J was trimmed by 3 bases and V by 4 bases; bases with no gene match: 8. Germline values: CDR1 LNHDA, CDR2 SQIVND (reference sequence). CDR3 length: 16 residues. The DNA of the CDR3 is TGTGCCAGTAGTACCCGGGACAGGGGCGACTACTATGGCTACACCTTC. Amino acid sequence: CASSTRDRGDYYGYTF.

The CDR3 spells CASSPRTSRPYEQYF. The CDR3 DNA reads TGTGCCAGCAGCCCGAGGACTAGCCGTCCCTACGAGCAGTACTTC. The chain links TRBV7-9 to TRBJ2-7; 8 positions match TRBD2. The CDR3 is 15 amino acids. Germline values: CDR1 SEHNR, CDR2 FQNEAQ (reference sequence). V lost 5 bases to trimming and J lost 2 bases; unmatched junction nucleotides: 8.

V is TRBV5-1 and J is TRBJ2-3; 7 bases match TRBD2. CDR3 size: 14 residues. V lost 6 bases and J lost 4; bases outside the gene matches: 8. The V gene's germline CDR1 is SGHRS and CDR2 YFSETQ. CDR3 loop: CASTMGGPSDTQYF. The CDR3 DNA sequence: TGCGCCAGCACTATGGGAGGGCCGTCAGATACGCAGTATTTT.

This sequence joins TRBV18 and TRBJ2-6; D ambiguous. The CDR3 length is 19 residues. The germline V gene has CDR1 KGHSH and CDR2 LQKENI. V gave up 2 bases and J gave up 1 base, with 18 bases separating them. The CDR3 protein is CASSPEPPGALSGANVLTF. In DNA form, the CDR3 reads TGTGCCAGCTCACCAGAACCCCCGGGTGCTTTGTCTGGGGCCAACGTCCTGACTTTC.

CDR3: CATLAGATDTQYF. In DNA form, the CDR3 reads TGTGCCACCTTAGCGGGAGCTACAGATACGCAGTATTTT. This chain joins TRBV6-1 and TRBJ2-3, with 9 bases aligning to TRBD2. The germline CDR1 and CDR2 sequences are MNHNS and SASEGT. V was clipped by 10 bases and J by 3 bases; unmatched bases: 5. The CDR3 has 13 amino acids.

V is TRBV11-2 and J is TRBJ1-5; possible D gene TRBD1, 5 bases. This CDR3 comprises 15 residues. The ends were cut back, 2 bases at V and 0 bases at J, with 8 bases in the middle. Germline CDR1 reads SGHAT; CDR2 reads FQNNGV. CDR3 in amino acids: CASSLRGSSNQPQHF. The CDR3 bases are TGTGCCAGCAGCTTACGGGGGTCTAGCAATCAGCCCCAGCATTTT.

This clone was seen only once. The rearrangement uses TRBV28 and TRBJ1-2; TRBD1 matches at 7 bases. The CDR3 is 13 amino acids. CDR1 MDHEN and CDR2 SYDVKM come from the germline V gene. V was clipped by 6 bases and J by 7 bases; unmatched bases: 8. CDR3 amino acids: CASRVTGVAGYTF. As DNA, the CDR3 is TGTGCCAGCAGGGTAACAGGGGTAGCTGGCTACACCTTC.

V is TRBV2 and J is TRBJ1-6; 7 bases agree with TRBD1. J was trimmed by 2 bases and V by 6 bases; bases with no gene match: 7. The CDR3 extends over 16 amino acids. Germline loops: CDR1 SNHLY, CDR2 FYNNEI. The CDR3 reads CASRLRDRTYNSPLHF. CDR3 nucleotides: TGTGCCAGCAGGTTGCGGGACAGAACCTATAATTCACCCCTCCACTTT.

V and J are TRBV3-1 (or the pseudogene TRBV3-2) and TRBJ1-4; no firm D call. The germline V gene encodes CDR1 LGHDT and CDR2 YNNKEL (reference sequence). The CDR3 is 15 amino acids. Trimming removed 4 bases at V and 4 bases at J, with 13 bases between. The CDR3 is CASSRMSGGNEKLFF. The CDR3, as DNA: TGTGCCAGCAGCCGGATGTCGGGAGGTAATGAAAAACTGTTTTTT.

This clone was observed a handful of times. J is TRBJ1-4 and V is TRBV7-2; TRBD1 aligns across 9 bases. CDR3 size: 14 residues. V dropped 4 bases and J dropped 7; count of bases not matched to a gene: 4. The V gene's germline CDR1 is SGHTA and CDR2 FQGNSA. CDR3 nucleotides: TGTGCCAGCAGCTCAAGACAGGGGGGTGAAAAACTGTTTTTT. Amino acid sequence: CASSSRQGGEKLFF.

This clone appeared a single time. The chain uses TRBV5-1 and TRBJ1-5; tentative D call: TRBD1 (5 bases). Germline assignment: CDR1 SGHRS and CDR2 YFSETQ. Trimming took off 1 base at V and 7 bases at J, with 12 bases between the two ends. The CDR3 contains 14 residues. CDR3 in DNA: TGCGCCAGCAGCTTGAGGGGAGGCCGGCAGCCCCAGCATTTT. Its translation is CASSLRGGRQPQHF. Full variable domain (outside the CDR3, taken from reference TRBV5-1 and TRBJ1-5): KAGVTQTPRYLIKTRGQQVTLSCSPISGHRSVSWYQQTPGQGLQFLFEYFSETQRNKGNFPGRFSGRQFSNSRSEMNVSTLELGDSALYLCASSLRGGRQPQHFGDGTRLSIL.

J is TRBJ1-1 and V is TRBV27; perhaps TRBD1 as D (5 bases). The CDR3 sequence is 14 residues long. Trimming removed 5 bases at V and 5 bases at J, with 15 bases between. Germline-derived CDR1 and CDR2 are MNHEY and SMNVEV (reference sequence). In DNA, the CDR3 is TGTGCCAGCAGTGACAAGGGGTTTCGGACTGAAGCTTTCTTT. Its translation: CASSDKGFRTEAFF.

This clone occurred a few times. This rearrangement joins TRBV2 to TRBJ1-2, with 7 bases fitting TRBD1. CDR3 length equals 12 residues. The V gene end was trimmed by 5 bases and the J gene end by 14 bases; junction bases not matched to a gene: 11. Germline lookup yields CDR1 SNHLY and CDR2 FYNNEI. In DNA form, the CDR3 reads TGTGCCAGCAGTTCTACCCCAGGGGGTCTAACCTTC. This codes for CASSSTPGGLTF.

The rearrangement joins TRBV7-3 to TRBJ1-1; D not certain. V shed 2 bases and J shed 6 bases, with 10 bases lying between them. This CDR3 has 13 amino acids. Per the germline V gene, CDR1 is SGHTA and CDR2 is FQGTGA. CDR3 sequence (DNA): TGTGCCAGCAGCTTACTGGGAGCCCCTGAAGCTTTCTTT. Protein: CASSLLGAPEAFF.

The chain couples TRBV6-2 or TRBV6-3 to TRBJ1-2; perhaps TRBD1 as D (6 bases). V lost 3 bases, J lost 3 bases, and 8 bases lay in between. Germline V gives CDR1 MNHEY, CDR2 SVGEGT. The CDR3 contains 13 residues. DNA of the CDR3: TGTGCCAGCAGTTATCAGGGGCACTATGGCTACACCTTC. Residues: CASSYQGHYGYTF.

The chain employs TRBV2 and TRBJ2-1; 10 positions agree with TRBD2. V trimming: 1 base; J trimming: 9 bases; junction bases outside the gene matches: 6. CDR3 length: 15 residues. Germline assignment: CDR1 SNHLY and CDR2 FYNNEI. The CDR3 loop is CASSEGVAGGGEQFF. CDR3 DNA sequence: TGTGCCAGCAGTGAAGGGGTAGCGGGAGGAGGTGAGCAGTTCTTC.

The genes are TRBV12-3 or TRBV12-4 and TRBJ2-1; perhaps TRBD2 as D (5 bases). V lost 7 bases to trimming and J lost 8 bases, with 12 bases between them. The CDR3 length is 12 residues. The CDR3 loop is CASTGERDEQFF. In DNA, the CDR3 is TGTGCCAGCACCGGGGAGAGGGATGAGCAGTTCTTC.

V is TRBV6-5 and J is TRBJ1-3; D is unclear. The CDR3 is 14 residues long. Germline CDR1 MNHEY, CDR2 SVGAGI. For the CDR3, the DNA is TGTGCTCTCCGGGAAGGGCAGACTGGAAACACCATATATTTT. Its protein product is CALREGQTGNTIYF.

Only one count was recorded for this clone. The chain carries TRBV6-6 and TRBJ1-5; D possibly corresponds to TRBD1 (5 bases). Germline CDR1 MNHNY, CDR2 SVGAGI (reference sequence). The CDR3 totals 12 residues. Trimming shortened V by 6 bases and J by 4 bases, and 7 bases separated the two germline ends. CDR3 loop: CASRNRNQPQHF. The CDR3 region has the DNA TGTGCCAGCAGAAACAGGAATCAGCCCCAGCATTTT.

The chain has TRBV6-5 and TRBJ2-5; 10 nucleotides agree with TRBD2. The CDR3 consists of 14 residues. In germline, CDR1 is MNHEY, CDR2 SVGAGI. The J segment lost 3 bases and the V segment lost 6 bases, leaving 4 bases of the junction unmatched. The CDR3 DNA sequence: TGTGCCAGCAGCACCCTAGCGGGAGAAGAGACCCAGTACTTC. Amino acid sequence: CASSTLAGEETQYF.

This clone was seen only once. The chain employs TRBV2 and TRBJ1-2; maybe TRBD1 (6 bases). This CDR3 is built from 15 residues. Germline assignment: CDR1 SNHLY and CDR2 FYNNEI. Trimming shortened V by 6 bases and J by 0 bases, and 14 bases separated the two germline ends. CDR3 in DNA: TGTGCCAGCAGCTTGGACAGCGCCGCTAACTATGGCTACACCTTC. Translating it yields CASSLDSAANYGYTF.

This chain links TRBV5-1 with TRBJ2-3; 8 bases are shared with TRBD2. Unmatched junction bases numbered 9, after V lost 0 bases and J lost 3 bases. The germline V gene encodes CDR1 SGHRS and CDR2 YFSETQ. The CDR3 is 17 amino acids. CDR3 nucleotides: TGCGCCAGCAGCTTGGCCTTTCAAGCGGGAGATACAGATACGCAGTATTTT. It specifies CASSLAFQAGDTDTQYF.

The chain has TRBV9 and TRBJ1-6, with D perhaps matching TRBD1 (6 bases). The CDR3 sequence is 15 residues long. V lost 5 bases and J 7 bases, leaving 16 bases between the germline ends. Germline loops: CDR1 SGDLS, CDR2 YYNGEE. This chain's CDR3 is CASRKEDRINSPLHF. The CDR3 nucleotides read TGTGCCAGCAGAAAGGAGGACAGAATAAATTCACCCCTCCACTTT.

This chain connects TRBV7-3 to TRBJ2-3; tentatively, D is TRBD1 (5 bases). The CDR3 totals 13 residues. V lost 6 bases to trimming and J lost 4 bases, with 11 bases between them. CDR1 SGHTA and CDR2 FQGTGA come from the germline V gene. CDR3 coding DNA: TGTGCCAGCAGTTCCAGGGCAGCAGATACGCAGTATTTT. Translated, it gives CASSSRAADTQYF. Using reference TRBV7-3 and TRBJ2-3 for the parts outside the CDR3, the full variable domain is GAGVSQTPSNKVTEKGKYVELRCDPISGHTALYWYRQSLGQGPEFLIYFQGTGAADDSGLPNDRFFAVRPEGSVSTLKIQRTERGDSAVYLCASSSRAADTQYFGPGTRLTVL.

The DNA for the CDR3 is TGTGCCAGCAGGAAAGGACAGGGTAGTCAGCCCCAGCATTTT. This codes for CASRKGQGSQPQHF. This chain links TRBV6-5 with TRBJ1-5; 8 bases line up with TRBD1. V dropped 6 bases and J dropped 6; count of bases not matched to a gene: 7. The germline CDR1 and CDR2 sequences are MNHEY and SVGAGI. The length of the CDR3 is 14 residues.

The chain couples TRBV30 to TRBJ2-7; 8 positions agree with TRBD2. The CDR3 is 14 amino acids. The J segment lost 2 bases and the V segment lost 1 base, leaving 4 bases of the junction unmatched. Germline loops: CDR1 GTSNPN, CDR2 SVGIG (reference sequence). CDR3 in DNA: TGTGCCTGGAGTGGCGGGGGGTCCACCTACGAGCAGTACTTC. This codes for CAWSGGGSTYEQYF.

The chain is built from TRBV7-9 and TRBJ1-4; D call uncertain. CDR1 is SEHNR, CDR2 FQNEAQ, per germline (reference sequence). Deletions cut 3 bases from V and 0 bases from J, with 14 bases between. The CDR3 is 17 amino acids. The CDR3 sequence: CASSFKTALATNEKLFF. For the CDR3, the DNA is TGTGCCAGCAGCTTTAAGACTGCCCTTGCAACTAATGAAAAACTGTTTTTT.

This chain uses TRBV5-6 with TRBJ1-1; a weak D match, TRBD1 (6 bases). V was pared by 0 bases and J by 3 bases, with 15 bases between. The CDR3 is made up of 16 amino acids. Germline V lookup: CDR1 SGHDT, CDR2 YYEEEE. The CDR3 nucleotides are TGTGCCAGCAGCTTGGTTGGGGGCGCGATGGACACTGAAGCTTTCTTT. As protein: CASSLVGGAMDTEAFF.

Only a few counts were recorded for this clone. CDR3 sequence reads: CAWSGVAGVFNEQFF. The CDR3 DNA sequence: TGTGCCTGGAGTGGGGTGGCGGGAGTGTTCAATGAGCAGTTCTTC. The genes are TRBV30 and TRBJ2-1; 7 bases are shared with TRBD2. CDR1 is GTSNPN, CDR2 SVGIG, per germline (reference sequence). CDR3 size: 15 residues. The junction had 9 bases not matched to a gene; V was cut back by 1 base and J by 6 bases.

This rearrangement joins TRBV18 to TRBJ2-5, with TRBD1 matching over 7 bases. Germline-derived CDR1 and CDR2 are KGHSH and LQKENI. The CDR3 sequence is 13 residues long. The V and J ends lost 3 bases and 5 bases, in that order; junction bases with no gene match: 3. The CDR3 DNA reads TGTGCCAGCTCACCGGAGACAGGGGAGACCCAGTACTTC. The encoded protein is CASSPETGETQYF.